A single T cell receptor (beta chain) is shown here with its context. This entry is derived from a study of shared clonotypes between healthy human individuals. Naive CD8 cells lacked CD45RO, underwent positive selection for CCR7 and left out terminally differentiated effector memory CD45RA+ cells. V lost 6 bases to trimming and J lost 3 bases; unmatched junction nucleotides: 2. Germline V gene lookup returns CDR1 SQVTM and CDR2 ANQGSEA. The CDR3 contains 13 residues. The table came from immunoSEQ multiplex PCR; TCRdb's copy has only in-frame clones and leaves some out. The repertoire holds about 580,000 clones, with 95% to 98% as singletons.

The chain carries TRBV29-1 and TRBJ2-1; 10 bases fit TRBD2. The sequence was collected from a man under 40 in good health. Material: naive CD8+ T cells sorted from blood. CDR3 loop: CSVLAGNYNEQFF. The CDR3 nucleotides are TGCAGCGTACTAGCGGGGAACTACAATGAGCAGTTCTTC.